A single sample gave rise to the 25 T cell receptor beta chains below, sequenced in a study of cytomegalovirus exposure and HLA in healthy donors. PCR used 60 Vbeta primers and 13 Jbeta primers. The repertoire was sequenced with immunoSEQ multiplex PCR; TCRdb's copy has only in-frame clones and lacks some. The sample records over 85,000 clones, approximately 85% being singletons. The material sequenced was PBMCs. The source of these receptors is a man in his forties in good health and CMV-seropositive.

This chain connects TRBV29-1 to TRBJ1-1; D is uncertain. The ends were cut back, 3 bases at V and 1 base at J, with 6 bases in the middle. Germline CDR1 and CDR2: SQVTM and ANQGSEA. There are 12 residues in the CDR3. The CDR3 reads CSVESGNTEAFF. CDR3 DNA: TGCAGCGTTGAGTCCGGGAACACTGAAGCTTTCTTT.

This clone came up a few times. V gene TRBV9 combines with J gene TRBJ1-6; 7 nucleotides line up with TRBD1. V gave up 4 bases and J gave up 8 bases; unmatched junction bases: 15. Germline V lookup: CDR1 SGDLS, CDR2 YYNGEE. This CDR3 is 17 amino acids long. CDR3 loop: CASSSNGGKTGDSPLHF. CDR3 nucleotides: TGTGCCAGCAGCTCCAATGGAGGGAAAACAGGGGATTCACCCCTCCACTTT.

The CDR3 loop reads CASSAGHRITGELFF. CDR3 nucleotides: TGTGCCAGCAGCGCCGGACACCGCATTACCGGGGAGCTGTTTTTT. The chain recombines TRBV11-2 with TRBJ2-2, with a weak D call TRBD1 (5 bases). Germline CDR1 reads SGHAT; CDR2 reads FQNNGV. The V gene lost 5 bases and the J gene lost 5 bases, with 15 bases spanning the gap. CDR3 length: 15 residues.

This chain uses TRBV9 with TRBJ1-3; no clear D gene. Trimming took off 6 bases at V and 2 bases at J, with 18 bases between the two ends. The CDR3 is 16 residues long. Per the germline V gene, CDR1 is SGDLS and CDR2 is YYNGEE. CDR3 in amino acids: CASTNPGSSTGNTIYF. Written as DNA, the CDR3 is TGTGCCAGCACCAACCCAGGAAGCAGCACTGGAAACACCATATATTTT. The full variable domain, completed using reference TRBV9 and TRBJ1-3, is DSGVTQTPKHLITATGQRVTLRCSPRSGDLSVYWYQQSLDQGLQFLIQYYNGEERAKGNILERFSAQQFPDLHSELNLSSLELGDSALYFCASTNPGSSTGNTIYFGEGSWLTVV.

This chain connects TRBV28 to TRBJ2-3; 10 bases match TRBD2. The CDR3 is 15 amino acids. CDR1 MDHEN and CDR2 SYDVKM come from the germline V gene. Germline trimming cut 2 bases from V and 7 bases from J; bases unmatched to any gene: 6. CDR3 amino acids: CASSLLAGVGNTQYF. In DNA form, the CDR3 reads TGTGCCAGCAGTTTACTAGCGGGAGTCGGAAATACGCAGTATTTT.

Here the CDR3 reads CASSPPAGWETQYF. The CDR3 DNA follows: TGTGCCAGCTCACCACCAGCAGGGTGGGAGACCCAGTACTTC. The chain couples TRBV18 to TRBJ2-5; D is perhaps TRBD1 (5 bases). Germline CDR1 reads KGHSH; CDR2 reads LQKENI. This CDR3 contains 14 residues. V lost 0 bases to trimming and J lost 5 bases, with 10 bases between them.

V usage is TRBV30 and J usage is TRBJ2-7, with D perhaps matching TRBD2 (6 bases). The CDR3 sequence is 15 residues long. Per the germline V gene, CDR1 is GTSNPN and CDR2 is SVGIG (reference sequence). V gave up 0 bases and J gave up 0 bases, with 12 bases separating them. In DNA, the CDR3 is TGTGCCTGGAGTGTAGTTGCGGGGTACTCCTACGAGCAGTACTTC. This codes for CAWSVVAGYSYEQYF.

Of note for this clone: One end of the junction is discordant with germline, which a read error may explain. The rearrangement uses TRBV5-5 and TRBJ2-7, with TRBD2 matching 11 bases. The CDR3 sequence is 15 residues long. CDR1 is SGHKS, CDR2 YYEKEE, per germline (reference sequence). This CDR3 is CASSLGLAVDYEQYF. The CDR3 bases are TGTGCCAGCAGTTTGGGACTAGCGGTTGATTACGAGCAGTACTTC.

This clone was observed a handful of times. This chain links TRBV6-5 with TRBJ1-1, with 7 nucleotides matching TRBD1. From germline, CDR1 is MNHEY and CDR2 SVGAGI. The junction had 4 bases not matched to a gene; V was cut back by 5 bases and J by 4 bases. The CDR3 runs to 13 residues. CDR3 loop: CASSQTGSTEAFF. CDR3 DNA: TGTGCCAGCAGTCAGACAGGGTCCACTGAAGCTTTCTTT.

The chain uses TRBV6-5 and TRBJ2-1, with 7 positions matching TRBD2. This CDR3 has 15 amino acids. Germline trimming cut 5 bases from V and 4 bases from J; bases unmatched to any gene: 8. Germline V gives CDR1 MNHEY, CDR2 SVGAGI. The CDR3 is CASSPSGNPYNEQFF. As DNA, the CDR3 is TGTGCCAGCAGTCCAAGCGGGAACCCTTACAATGAGCAGTTCTTC.

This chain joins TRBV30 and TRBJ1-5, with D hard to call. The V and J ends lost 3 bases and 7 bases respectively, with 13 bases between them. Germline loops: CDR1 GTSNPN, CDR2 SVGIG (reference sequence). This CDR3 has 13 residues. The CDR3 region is CAWRAGANQPQHF. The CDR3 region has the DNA TGTGCCTGGAGGGCGGGAGCCAACCAGCCCCAGCATTTT.

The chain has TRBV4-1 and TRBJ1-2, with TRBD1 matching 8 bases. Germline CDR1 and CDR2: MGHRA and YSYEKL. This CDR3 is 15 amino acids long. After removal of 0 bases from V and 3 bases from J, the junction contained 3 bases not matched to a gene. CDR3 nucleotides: TGCGCCAGCAGCCAAGACTCACAGGGGGACTATGGCTACACCTTC. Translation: CASSQDSQGDYGYTF.

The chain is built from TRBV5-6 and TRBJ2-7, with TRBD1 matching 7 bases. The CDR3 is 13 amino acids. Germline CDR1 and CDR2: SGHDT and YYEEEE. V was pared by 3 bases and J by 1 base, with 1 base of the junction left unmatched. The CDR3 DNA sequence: TGTGCCAGCAGCTCAGGGGGATCCTACGAGCAGTACTTC. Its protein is CASSSGGSYEQYF.

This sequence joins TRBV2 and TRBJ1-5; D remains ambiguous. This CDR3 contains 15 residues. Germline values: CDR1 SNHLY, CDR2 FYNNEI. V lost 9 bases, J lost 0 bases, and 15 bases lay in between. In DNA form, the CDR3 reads TGTGCCAGTCAGAGTGGGCCTTATAGCAATCAGCCCCAGCATTTT. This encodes CASQSGPYSNQPQHF.

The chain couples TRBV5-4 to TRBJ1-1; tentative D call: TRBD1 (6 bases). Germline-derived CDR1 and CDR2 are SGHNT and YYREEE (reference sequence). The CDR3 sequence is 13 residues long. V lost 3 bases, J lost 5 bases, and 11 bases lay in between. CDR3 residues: CASSSGHRTEAFF. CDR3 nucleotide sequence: TGTGCCAGCAGCTCGGGACACCGTACTGAAGCTTTCTTT.

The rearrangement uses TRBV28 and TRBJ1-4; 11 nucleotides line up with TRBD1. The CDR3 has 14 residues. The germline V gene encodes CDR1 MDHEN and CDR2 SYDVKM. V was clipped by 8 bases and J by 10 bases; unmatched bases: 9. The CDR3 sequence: CASHSGTGGVKLFF. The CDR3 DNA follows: TGTGCCAGCCATTCCGGGACAGGGGGAGTAAAACTGTTTTTT.

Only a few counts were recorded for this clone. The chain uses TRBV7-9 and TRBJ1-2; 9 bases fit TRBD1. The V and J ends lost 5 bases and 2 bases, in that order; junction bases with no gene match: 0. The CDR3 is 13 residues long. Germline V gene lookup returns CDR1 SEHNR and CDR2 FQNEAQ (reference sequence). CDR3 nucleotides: TGTGCCAGCAGCGGACAGGGGAACTATGGCTACACCTTC. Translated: CASSGQGNYGYTF.

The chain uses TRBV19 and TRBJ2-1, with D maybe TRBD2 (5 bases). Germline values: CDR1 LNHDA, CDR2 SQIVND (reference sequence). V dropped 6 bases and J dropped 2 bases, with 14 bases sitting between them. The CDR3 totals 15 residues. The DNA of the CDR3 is TGTGCCAGTAGCCCATTCTCCGGGGCCTACAATGAGCAGTTCTTC. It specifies CASSPFSGAYNEQFF. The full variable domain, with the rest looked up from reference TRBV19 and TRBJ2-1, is DGGITQSPKYLFRKEGQNVTLSCEQNLNHDAMYWYRQDPGQGLRLIYYSQIVNDFQKGDIAEGYSVSREKKESFPLTVTSAQKNPTAFYLCASSPFSGAYNEQFFGPGTRLTVL.

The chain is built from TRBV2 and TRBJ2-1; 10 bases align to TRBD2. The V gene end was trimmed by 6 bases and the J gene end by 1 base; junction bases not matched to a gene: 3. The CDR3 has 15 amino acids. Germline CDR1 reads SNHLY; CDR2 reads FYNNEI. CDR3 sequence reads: CASSGLAVSYNEQFF. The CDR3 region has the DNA TGTGCCAGCAGCGGACTAGCGGTTTCCTACAATGAGCAGTTCTTC.

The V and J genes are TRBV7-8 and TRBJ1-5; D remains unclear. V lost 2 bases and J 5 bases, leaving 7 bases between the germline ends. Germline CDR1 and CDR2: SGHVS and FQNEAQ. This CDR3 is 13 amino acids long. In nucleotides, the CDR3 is TGTGCCAGCAGCTTAACCGAGCATCAGCCCCAGCATTTT. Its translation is CASSLTEHQPQHF. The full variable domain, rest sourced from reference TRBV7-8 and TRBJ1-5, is GAGVSQSPRYKVAKRGQDVALRCDPISGHVSLFWYQQALGQGPEFLTYFQNEAQLDKSGLPSDRFFAERPEGSVSTLKIQRTQQEDSAVYLCASSLTEHQPQHFGDGTRLSIL.

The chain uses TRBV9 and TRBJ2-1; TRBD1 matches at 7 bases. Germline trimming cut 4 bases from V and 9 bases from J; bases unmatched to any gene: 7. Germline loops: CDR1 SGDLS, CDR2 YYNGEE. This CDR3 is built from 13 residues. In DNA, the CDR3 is TGTGCCAGCAGCAAGTCCAGGGGGTCTGAGCAGTTCTTC. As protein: CASSKSRGSEQFF.

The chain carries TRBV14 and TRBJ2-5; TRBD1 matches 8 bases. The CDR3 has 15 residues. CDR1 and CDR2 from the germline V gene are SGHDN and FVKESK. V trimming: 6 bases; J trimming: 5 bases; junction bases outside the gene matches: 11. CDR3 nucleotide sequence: TGTGCCAGCAGACCGACAGGGGTTGCAGCGGAGACCCAGTACTTC. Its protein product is CASRPTGVAAETQYF.

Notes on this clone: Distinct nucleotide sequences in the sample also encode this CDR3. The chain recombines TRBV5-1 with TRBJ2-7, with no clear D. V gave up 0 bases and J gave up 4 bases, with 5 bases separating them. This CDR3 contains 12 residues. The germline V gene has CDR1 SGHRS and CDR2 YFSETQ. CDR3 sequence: CASSLGQYEQYF. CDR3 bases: TGCGCCAGCAGCTTGGGGCAGTACGAGCAGTACTTC.

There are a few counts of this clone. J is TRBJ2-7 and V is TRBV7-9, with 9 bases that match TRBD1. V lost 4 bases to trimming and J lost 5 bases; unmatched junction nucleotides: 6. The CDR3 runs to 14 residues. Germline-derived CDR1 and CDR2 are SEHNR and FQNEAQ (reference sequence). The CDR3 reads CASSSGQGIHEQYF. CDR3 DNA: TGTGCCAGCAGCTCGGGACAGGGCATCCACGAGCAGTACTTC.

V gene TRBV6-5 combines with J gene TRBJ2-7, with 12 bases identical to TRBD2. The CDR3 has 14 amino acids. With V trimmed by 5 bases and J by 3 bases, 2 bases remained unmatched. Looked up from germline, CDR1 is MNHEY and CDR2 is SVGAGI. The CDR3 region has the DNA TGTGCCAGCAGTCAGGGACTAGCGGGCTACGAGCAGTACTTC. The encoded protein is CASSQGLAGYEQYF.